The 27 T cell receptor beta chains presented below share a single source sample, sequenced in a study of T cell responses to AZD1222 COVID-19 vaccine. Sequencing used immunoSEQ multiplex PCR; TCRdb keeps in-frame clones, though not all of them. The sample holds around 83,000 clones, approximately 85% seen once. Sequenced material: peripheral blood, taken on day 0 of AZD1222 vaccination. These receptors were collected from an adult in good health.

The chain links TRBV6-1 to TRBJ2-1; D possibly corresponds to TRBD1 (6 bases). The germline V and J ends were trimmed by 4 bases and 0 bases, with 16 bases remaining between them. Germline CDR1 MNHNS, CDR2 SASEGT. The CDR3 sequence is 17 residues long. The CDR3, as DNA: TGTGCCAGCAGTGTTGTAGGGGGACGGAGCTCCTACAATGAGCAGTTCTTC. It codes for CASSVVGGRSSYNEQFF.

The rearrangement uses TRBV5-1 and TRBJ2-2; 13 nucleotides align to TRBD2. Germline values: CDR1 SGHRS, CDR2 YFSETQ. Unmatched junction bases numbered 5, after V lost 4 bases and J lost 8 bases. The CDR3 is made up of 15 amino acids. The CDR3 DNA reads TGCGCCAGCAGCAACCGGACTAGCGGGGGTGGGGAGCTGTTTTTT. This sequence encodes CASSNRTSGGGELFF.

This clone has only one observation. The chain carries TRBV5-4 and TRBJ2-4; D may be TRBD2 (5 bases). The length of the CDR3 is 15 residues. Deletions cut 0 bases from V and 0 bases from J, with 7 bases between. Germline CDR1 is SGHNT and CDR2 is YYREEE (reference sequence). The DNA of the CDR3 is TGTGCCAGCAGCTTGGGAGGGTCAGCCAAAAACATTCAGTACTTC. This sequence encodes CASSLGGSAKNIQYF.

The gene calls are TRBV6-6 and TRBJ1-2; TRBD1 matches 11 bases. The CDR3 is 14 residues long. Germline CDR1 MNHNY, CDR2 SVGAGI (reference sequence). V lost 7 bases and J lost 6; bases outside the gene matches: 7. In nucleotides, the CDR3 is TGTGCCAGCACCGGACAGGGGGCGGTCGATGGCTACACCTTC. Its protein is CASTGQGAVDGYTF.

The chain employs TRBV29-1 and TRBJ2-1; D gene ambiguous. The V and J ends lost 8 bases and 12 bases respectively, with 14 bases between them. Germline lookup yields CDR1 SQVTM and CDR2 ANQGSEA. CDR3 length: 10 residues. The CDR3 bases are TGCAGCATTTCTCGGAGTAGGCAGTTCTTC. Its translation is CSISRSRQFF.

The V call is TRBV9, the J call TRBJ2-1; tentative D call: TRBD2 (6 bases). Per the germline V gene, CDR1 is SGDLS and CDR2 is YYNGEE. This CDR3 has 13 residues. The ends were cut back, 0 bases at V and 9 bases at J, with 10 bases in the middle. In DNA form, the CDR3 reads TGTGCCAGCAGCGTAGTTGGGCGGGGTGAGCAGTTCTTC. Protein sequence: CASSVVGRGEQFF. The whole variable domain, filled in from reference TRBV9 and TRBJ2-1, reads DSGVTQTPKHLITATGQRVTLRCSPRSGDLSVYWYQQSLDQGLQFLIQYYNGEERAKGNILERFSAQQFPDLHSELNLSSLELGDSALYFCASSVVGRGEQFFGPGTRLTVL.

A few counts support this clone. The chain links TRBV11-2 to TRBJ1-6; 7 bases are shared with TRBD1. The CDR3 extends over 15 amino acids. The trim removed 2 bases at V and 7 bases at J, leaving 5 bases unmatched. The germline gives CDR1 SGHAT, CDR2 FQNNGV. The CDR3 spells CASSLPDRVNSPLHF. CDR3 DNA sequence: TGTGCCAGCAGCTTACCAGACAGGGTGAATTCACCCCTCCACTTT.

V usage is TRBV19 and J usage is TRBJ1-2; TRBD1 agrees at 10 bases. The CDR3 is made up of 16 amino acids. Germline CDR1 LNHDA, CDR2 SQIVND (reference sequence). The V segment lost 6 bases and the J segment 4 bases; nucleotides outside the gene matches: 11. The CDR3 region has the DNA TGTGCCAGTAGCGACCCGGGACAGGGGTTCTTCTATGGCTACACCTTC. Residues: CASSDPGQGFFYGYTF.

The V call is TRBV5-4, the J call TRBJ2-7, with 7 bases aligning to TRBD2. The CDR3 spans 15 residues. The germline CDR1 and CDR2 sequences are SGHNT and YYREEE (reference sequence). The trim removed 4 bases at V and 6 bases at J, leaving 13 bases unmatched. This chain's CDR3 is CASSQPGTMISEQYF. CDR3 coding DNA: TGTGCCAGCAGCCAACCCGGGACTATGATCTCCGAGCAGTACTTC.

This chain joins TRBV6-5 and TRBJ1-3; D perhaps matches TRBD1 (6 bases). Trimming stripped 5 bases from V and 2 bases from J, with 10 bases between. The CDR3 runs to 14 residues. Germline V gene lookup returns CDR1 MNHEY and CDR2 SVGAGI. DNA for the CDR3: TGTGCCAGCAGTCTGGACAGAACTGGAAACACCATATATTTT. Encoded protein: CASSLDRTGNTIYF.

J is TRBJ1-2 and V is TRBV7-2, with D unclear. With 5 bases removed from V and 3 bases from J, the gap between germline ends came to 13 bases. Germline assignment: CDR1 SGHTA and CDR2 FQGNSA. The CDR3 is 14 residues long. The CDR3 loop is CASSQEGYDYGYTF. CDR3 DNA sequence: TGTGCCAGCAGCCAGGAGGGATACGACTATGGCTACACCTTC. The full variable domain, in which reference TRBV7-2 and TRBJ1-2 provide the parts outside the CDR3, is GAGVSQSPSNKVTEKGKDVELRCDPISGHTALYWYRQSLGQGLEFLIYFQGNSAPDKSGLPSDRFSAERTGGSVSTLTIQRTQQEDSAVYLCASSQEGYDYGYTFGSGTRLTVV.

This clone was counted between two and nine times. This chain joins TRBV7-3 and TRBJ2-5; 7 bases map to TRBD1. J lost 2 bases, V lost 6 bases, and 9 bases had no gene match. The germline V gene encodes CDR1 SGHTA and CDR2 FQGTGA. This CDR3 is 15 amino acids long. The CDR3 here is CASSRTGTAQETQYF. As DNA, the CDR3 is TGTGCCAGCAGTCGCACCGGGACAGCTCAAGAGACCCAGTACTTC.

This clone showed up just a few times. The CDR3, as DNA: TGTGCCAGCAGTGATAGGTGGCAGGTGGAGGAGGAGACCCAGTACTTC. Amino acid sequence: CASSDRWQVEEETQYF. The chain recombines TRBV2 with TRBJ2-5, with D possibly TRBD2 on 5 matching bases. Trimming pared 3 bases from V and 5 bases from J, leaving 19 bases between. The V gene's germline CDR1 is SNHLY and CDR2 FYNNEI. The CDR3 contains 16 residues.

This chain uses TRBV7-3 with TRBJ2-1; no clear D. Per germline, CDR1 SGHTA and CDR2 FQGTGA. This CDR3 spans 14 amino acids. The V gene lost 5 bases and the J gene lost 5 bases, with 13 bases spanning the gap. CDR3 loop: CASSQALRNNEQFF. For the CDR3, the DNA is TGTGCCAGCAGCCAGGCCTTGCGTAACAATGAGCAGTTCTTC.

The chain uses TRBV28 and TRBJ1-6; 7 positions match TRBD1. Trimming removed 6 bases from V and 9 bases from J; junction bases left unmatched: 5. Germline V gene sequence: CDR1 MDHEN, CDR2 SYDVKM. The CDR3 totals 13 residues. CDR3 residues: CASSVTGVSPLHF. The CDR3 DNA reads TGTGCCAGCAGCGTTACAGGGGTTTCACCCCTCCACTTT.

DNA for the CDR3: TGTGCCAGCAGTTTATCGGGAATCGCCAGCAATCAGCCCCAGCATTTT. Amino acid sequence: CASSLSGIASNQPQHF. The V gene is TRBV27, the J gene TRBJ1-5; unclear D gene. Trimming left V 0 bases short and J 1 base short, with 10 bases between. CDR3 length equals 16 residues. Germline CDR1 MNHEY, CDR2 SMNVEV (reference sequence).

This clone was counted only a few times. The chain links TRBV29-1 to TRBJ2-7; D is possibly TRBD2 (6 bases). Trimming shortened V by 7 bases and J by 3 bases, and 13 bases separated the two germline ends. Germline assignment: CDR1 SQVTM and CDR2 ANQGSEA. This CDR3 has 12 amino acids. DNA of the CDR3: TGCAGCGGGGGATCGGGGGACTACGAGCAGTACTTC. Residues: CSGGSGDYEQYF.

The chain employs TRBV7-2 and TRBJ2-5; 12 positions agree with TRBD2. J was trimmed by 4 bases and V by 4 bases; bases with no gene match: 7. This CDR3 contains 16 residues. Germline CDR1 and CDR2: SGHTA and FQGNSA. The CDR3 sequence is CASSWDSGLAGETQYF. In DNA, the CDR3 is TGTGCCAGCAGCTGGGACTCGGGACTAGCGGGAGAGACCCAGTACTTC.

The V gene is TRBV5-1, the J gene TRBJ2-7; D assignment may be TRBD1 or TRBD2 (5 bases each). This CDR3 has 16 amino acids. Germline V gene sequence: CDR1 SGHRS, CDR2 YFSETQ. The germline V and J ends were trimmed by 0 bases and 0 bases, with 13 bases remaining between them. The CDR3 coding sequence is TGCGCCAGCAGCTTGGAGGGGACCTTGGGCTCCTACGAGCAGTACTTC. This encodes CASSLEGTLGSYEQYF. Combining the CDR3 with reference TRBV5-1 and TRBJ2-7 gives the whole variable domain KAGVTQTPRYLIKTRGQQVTLSCSPISGHRSVSWYQQTPGQGLQFLFEYFSETQRNKGNFPGRFSGRQFSNSRSEMNVSTLELGDSALYLCASSLEGTLGSYEQYFGPGTRLTVT.

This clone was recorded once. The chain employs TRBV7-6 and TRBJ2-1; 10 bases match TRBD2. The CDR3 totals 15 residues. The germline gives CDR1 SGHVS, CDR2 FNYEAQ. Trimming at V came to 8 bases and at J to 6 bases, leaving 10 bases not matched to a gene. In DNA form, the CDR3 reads TGTGCCAGCGGAGGGACAGCGGGGGGGTTCAATGAGCAGTTCTTC. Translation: CASGGTAGGFNEQFF. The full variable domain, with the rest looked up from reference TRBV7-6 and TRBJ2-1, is GAGVSQSPRYKVTKRGQDVALRCDPISGHVSLYWYRQALGQGPEFLTYFNYEAQQDKSGLPNDRFSAERPEGSISTLTIQRTEQRDSAMYRCASGGTAGGFNEQFFGPGTRLTVL.

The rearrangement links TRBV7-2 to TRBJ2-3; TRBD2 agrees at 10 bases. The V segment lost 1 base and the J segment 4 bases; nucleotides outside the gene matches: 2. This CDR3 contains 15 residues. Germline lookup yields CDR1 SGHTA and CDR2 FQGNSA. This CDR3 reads CASSLDSGGADTQYF. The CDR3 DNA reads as TGTGCCAGCAGCTTAGACAGCGGGGGGGCAGATACGCAGTATTTT.

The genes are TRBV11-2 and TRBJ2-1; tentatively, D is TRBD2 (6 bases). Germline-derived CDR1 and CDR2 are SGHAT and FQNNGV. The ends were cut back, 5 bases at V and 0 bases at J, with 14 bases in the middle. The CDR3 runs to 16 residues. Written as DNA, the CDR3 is TGTGCCAGCAGCCCCCGGGACTCGAGCTCCTACAATGAGCAGTTCTTC. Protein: CASSPRDSSSYNEQFF.

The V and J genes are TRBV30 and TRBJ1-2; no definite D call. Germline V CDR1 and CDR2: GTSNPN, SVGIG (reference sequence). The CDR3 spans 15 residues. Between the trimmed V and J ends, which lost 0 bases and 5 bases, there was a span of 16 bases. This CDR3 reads CAWSVTAVKTYGYTF. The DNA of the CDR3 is TGTGCCTGGAGTGTAACGGCTGTCAAAACTTATGGCTACACCTTC.

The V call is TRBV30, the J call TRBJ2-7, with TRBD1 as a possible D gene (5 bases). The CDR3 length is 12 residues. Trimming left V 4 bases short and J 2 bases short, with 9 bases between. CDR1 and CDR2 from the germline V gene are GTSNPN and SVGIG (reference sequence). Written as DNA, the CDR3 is TGTGCCTGGAACCAGGGAACCTACGAGCAGTACTTC. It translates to CAWNQGTYEQYF.

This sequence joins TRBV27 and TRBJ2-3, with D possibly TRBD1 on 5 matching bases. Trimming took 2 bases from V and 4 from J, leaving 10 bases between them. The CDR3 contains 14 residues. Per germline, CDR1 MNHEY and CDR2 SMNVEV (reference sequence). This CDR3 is CASSLTRVPDTQYF. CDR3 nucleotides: TGTGCCAGCAGTTTAACCAGGGTCCCAGATACGCAGTATTTT.

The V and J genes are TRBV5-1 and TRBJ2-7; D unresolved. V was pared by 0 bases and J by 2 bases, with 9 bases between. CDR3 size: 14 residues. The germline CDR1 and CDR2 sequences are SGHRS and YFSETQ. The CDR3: CASSLARPPYEQYF. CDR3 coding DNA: TGCGCCAGCAGCTTGGCCAGGCCCCCCTACGAGCAGTACTTC.

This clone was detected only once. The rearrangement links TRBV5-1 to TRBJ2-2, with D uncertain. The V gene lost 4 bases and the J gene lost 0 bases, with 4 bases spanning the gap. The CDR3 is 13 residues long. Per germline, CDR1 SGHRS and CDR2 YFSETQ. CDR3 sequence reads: CASSPSNTGELFF. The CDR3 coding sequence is TGCGCCAGCAGCCCCTCGAACACCGGGGAGCTGTTTTTT. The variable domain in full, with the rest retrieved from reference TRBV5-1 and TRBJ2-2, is KAGVTQTPRYLIKTRGQQVTLSCSPISGHRSVSWYQQTPGQGLQFLFEYFSETQRNKGNFPGRFSGRQFSNSRSEMNVSTLELGDSALYLCASSPSNTGELFFGEGSRLTVL.